This note documents a single T cell receptor (beta chain) sequence. The sample originates from a study of regulatory T cells in long-lasting Graves disease. In building TCR beta libraries, iRepertoire HTBI primers were used together with Arm-PCR of CDR3 regions. TCRdb passed the multiplex PCR reads through MiXCR, listing each CDR3 protein once. The repertoire has fewer than 450,000 distinct CDR3 sequences, approximately 16% of them found once; the top ten carry about 8.2%. The germline V gene encodes CDR1 SGHVS and CDR2 FQNEAQ. Trimming took 7 bases from V and 9 from J, leaving 22 bases between them. The CDR3 consists of 15 residues. Stated time point: newly diagnosed GD, antithyroid drugs for less than 3 months. Researchers made the TCR library from RNA that was extracted from PBMCs. This sample also belongs to another study, concerning T cells in Graves' hyperthyroidism and ophthalmopathy.

The material sequenced was peripheral blood mononuclear cells (PBMCs), taken at new diagnosis, from a patient treated with antithyroid drugs. The receptor comes from a woman between 40 and 55 years old with Graves disease. The rearrangement links TRBV7-8 to TRBJ2-1, with D maybe TRBD2 (6 bases). The CDR3 loop is CASTIRLEPHGEQFF. The CDR3 coding sequence is TGTGCCAGCACCATAAGACTAGAACCTCATGGTGAGCAGTTCTTC.